This paragraph reports one T cell receptor beta chain. The data are from a study of blood T cell repertoires in COVID-19. The data were produced by immunoSEQ multiplex PCR, yet TCRdb's version contains in-frame clones alone and is incomplete. This sample yields about 160,000 clones, of which over 65% are seen a single time; roughly 2.2% belongs to the top ten. The sequencing input was peripheral blood. This clonotype originated in a man in his sixties or seventies with acute or convalescent COVID-19.

The CDR3 here is CAWRVPPGPQHF. CDR3 DNA sequence: TGTGCCTGGCGGGTCCCTCCGGGGCCCCAGCATTTT. The rearrangement links TRBV30 to TRBJ1-5; D unclear. Germline V lookup: CDR1 GTSNPN, CDR2 SVGIG (reference sequence). This CDR3 has 12 residues. V dropped 5 bases and J dropped 9 bases, with 14 bases sitting between them.